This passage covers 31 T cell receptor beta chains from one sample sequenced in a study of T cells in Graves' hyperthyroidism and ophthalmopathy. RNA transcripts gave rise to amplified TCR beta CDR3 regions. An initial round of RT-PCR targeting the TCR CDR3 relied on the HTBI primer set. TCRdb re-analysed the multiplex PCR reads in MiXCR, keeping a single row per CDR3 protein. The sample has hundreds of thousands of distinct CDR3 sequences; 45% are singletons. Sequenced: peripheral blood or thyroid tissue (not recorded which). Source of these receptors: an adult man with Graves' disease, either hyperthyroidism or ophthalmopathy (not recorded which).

CDR3 coding DNA: TGTGCCAGTACAGGGGATCGCAATCAGCCCCAGCATTTT. Amino acid sequence: CASTGDRNQPQHF. V usage is TRBV25-1 and J usage is TRBJ1-5; TRBD1 matches 7 bases. Trimming removed 9 bases from V and 2 bases from J; junction bases left unmatched: 4. This CDR3 region has 13 residues. From germline, CDR1 is MGHDK and CDR2 SYGVNS.

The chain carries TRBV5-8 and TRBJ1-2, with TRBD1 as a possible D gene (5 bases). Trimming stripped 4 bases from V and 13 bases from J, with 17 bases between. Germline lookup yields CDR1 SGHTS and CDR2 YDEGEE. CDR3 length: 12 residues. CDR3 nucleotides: TGTGCCAGCAGCCCACTCTGGGGCCCACTCACCTTC. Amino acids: CASSPLWGPLTF.

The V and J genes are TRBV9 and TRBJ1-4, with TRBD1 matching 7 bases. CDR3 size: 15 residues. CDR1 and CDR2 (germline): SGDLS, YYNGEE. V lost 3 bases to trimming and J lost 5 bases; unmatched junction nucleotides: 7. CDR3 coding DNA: TGTGCCAGCAGCGGAGGACAGGCGGAGAATGAAAAACTGTTTTTT. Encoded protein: CASSGGQAENEKLFF.

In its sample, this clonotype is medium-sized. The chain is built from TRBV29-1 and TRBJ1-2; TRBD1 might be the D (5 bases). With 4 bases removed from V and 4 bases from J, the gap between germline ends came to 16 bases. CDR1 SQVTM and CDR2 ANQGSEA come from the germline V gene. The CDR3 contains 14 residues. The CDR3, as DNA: TGCAGCGTTGTTCCGTCAGGGAGGCCCTATGGCTACACCTTC. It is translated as CSVVPSGRPYGYTF.

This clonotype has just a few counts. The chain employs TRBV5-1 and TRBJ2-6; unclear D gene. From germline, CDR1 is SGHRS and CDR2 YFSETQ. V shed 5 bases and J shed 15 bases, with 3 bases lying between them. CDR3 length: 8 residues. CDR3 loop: CASRDLTF. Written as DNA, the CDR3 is TGCGCCAGCAGAGACCTGACTTTC.

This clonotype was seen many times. The CDR3 reads CSVEGTGMNTEAFF. Here the CDR3 DNA reads TGCAGCGTTGAAGGGACAGGAATGAACACTGAAGCTTTCTTT. The chain links TRBV29-1 to TRBJ1-1; 7 bases are a match to TRBD1. The CDR3 has 14 residues. V shed 1 base, J shed 0 bases, and the junction held 2 bases outside the gene matches. Germline assignment: CDR1 SQVTM and CDR2 ANQGSEA.

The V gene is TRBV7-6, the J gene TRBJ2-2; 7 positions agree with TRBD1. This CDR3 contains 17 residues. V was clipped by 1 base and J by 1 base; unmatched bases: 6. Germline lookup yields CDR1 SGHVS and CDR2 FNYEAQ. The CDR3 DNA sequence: TGTGCCAGCAGCTTAGACAAACAGGGGAGGAACACCGGGGAGCTGTTTTTT. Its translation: CASSLDKQGRNTGELFF.

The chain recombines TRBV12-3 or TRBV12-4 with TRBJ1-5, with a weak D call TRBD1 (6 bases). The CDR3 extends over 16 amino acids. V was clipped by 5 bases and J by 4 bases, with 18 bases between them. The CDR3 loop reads CASSPQSAGANQPQHF. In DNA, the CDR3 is TGTGCCAGCAGTCCCCAGTCGGCAGGGGCTAATCAGCCCCAGCATTTT.

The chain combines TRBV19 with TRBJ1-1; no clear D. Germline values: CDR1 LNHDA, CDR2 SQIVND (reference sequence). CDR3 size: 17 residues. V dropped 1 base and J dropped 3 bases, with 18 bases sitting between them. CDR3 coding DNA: TGTGCCAGTAGTATAGGTAAGGGAAGGATAACGGACACTGAAGCTTTCTTT. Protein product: CASSIGKGRITDTEAFF. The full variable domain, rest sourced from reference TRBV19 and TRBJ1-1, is DGGITQSPKYLFRKEGQNVTLSCEQNLNHDAMYWYRQDPGQGLRLIYYSQIVNDFQKGDIAEGYSVSREKKESFPLTVTSAQKNPTAFYLCASSIGKGRITDTEAFFGQGTRLTVV.

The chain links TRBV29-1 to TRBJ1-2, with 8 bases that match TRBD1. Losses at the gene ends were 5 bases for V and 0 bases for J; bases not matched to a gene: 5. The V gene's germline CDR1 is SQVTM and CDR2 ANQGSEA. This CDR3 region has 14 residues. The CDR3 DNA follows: TGCAGCGTTCCGGACAGGGACCCTAACTATGGCTACACCTTC. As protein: CSVPDRDPNYGYTF.

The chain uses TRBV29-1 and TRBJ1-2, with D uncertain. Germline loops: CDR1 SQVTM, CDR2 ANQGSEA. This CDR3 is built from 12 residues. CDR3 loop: CSSTAVGGGYTF. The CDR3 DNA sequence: TGCAGTAGTACAGCGGTGGGTGGCGGCTACACCTTC.

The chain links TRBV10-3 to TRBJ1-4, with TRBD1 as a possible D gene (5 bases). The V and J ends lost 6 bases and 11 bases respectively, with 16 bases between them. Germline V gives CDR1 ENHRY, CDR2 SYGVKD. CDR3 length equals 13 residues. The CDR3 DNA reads TGTGCCATCAGGGGGGACGGCGACGACAAACTGTTTTTT. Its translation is CAIRGDGDDKLFF.

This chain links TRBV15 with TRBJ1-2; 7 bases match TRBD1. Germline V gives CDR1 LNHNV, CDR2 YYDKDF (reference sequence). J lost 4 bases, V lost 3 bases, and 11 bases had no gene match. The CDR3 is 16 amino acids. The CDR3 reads CATSSATPQGSYGYTF. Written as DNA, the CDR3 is TGTGCCACCAGCAGTGCTACCCCACAGGGGTCCTATGGCTACACCTTC.

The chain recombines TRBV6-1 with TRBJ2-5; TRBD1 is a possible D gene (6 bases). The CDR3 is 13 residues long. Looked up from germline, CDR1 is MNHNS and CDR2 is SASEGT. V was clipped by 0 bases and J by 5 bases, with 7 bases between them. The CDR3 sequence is CASSEAGAETQYF. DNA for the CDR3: TGTGCCAGCAGTGAAGCGGGGGCTGAGACCCAGTACTTC.

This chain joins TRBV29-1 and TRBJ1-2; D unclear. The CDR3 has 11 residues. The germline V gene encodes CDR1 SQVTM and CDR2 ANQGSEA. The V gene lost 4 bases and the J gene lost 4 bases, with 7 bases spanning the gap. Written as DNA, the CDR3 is TGCAGCGTTGCGGGTACCTATGGCTACACCTTC. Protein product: CSVAGTYGYTF.

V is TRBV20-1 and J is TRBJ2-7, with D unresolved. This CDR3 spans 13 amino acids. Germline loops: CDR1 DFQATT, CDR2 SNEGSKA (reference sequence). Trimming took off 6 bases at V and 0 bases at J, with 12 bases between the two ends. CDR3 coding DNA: TGCAGTGCGAGGACCCAATCCTCCTACGAGCAGTACTTC. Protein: CSARTQSSYEQYF.

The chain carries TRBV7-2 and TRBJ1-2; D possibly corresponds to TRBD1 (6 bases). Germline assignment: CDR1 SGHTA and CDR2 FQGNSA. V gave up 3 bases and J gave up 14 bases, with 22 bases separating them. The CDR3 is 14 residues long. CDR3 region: CASSLSPPQGTDTF. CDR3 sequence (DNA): TGTGCCAGCAGCTTGAGTCCCCCGCAGGGGACGGATACCTTC.

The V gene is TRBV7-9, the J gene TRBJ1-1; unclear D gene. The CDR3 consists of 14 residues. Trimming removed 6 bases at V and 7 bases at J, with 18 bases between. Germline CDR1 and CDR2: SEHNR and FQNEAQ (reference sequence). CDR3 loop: CASRLAGLMIEAFF. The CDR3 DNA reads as TGTGCCAGCAGACTGGCCGGACTGATGATTGAAGCTTTCTTT.

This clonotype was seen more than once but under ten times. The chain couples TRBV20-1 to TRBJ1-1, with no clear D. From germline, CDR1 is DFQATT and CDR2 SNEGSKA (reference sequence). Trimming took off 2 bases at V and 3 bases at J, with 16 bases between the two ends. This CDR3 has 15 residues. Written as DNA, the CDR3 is TGCAGTGCTAGACGGGTGGGGTTGGGAGACACTGAAGCTTTCTTT. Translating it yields CSARRVGLGDTEAFF.

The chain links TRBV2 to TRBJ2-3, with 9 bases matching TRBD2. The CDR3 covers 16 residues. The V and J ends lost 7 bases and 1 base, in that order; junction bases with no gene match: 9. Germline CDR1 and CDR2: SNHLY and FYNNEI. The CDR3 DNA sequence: TGTGCCAGCACCCAAGCTAGACTAGCGGGCACAGATACGCAGTATTTT. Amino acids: CASTQARLAGTDTQYF.

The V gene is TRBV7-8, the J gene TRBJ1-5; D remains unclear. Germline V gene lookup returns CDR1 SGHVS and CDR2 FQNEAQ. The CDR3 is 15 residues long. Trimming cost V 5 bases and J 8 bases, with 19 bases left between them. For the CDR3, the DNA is TGTGCCAGCAGCCAGGCGACGATCCCCCGGGAGCCCCAGCATTTT. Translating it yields CASSQATIPREPQHF.

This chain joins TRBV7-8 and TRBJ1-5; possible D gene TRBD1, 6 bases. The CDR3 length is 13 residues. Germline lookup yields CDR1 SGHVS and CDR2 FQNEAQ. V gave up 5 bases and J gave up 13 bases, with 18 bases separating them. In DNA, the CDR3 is TGTGCCAGCAGCCTGCTGGGGGCAGATACGCAGCATTTT. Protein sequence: CASSLLGADTQHF.

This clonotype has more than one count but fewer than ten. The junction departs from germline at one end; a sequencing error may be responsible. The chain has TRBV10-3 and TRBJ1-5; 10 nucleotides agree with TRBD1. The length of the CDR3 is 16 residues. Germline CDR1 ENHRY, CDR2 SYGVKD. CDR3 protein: CASSATGGTSDQPQHF. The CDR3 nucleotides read TGTGCCAGCAGTGCGACAGGGGGCACGTCGGATCAGCCCCAGCATTTT.

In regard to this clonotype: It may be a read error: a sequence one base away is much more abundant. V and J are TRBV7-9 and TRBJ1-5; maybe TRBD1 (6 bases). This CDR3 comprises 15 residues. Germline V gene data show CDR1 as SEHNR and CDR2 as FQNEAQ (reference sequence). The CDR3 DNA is TGTGCCAGCAGCTTAGATCGGGGGGCTAATCAGCTCCAGCATTTT. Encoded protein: CASSLDRGANQLQHF. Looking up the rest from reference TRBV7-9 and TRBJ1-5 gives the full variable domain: DTGVSQNPRHKITKRGQNVTFRCDPISEHNRLYWYRQTLGQGPEFLTYFQNEAQLEKSRLLSDRFSAERPKGSFSTLEIQRTEQGDSAMYLCASSLDRGANQLQHFGDGTRLSIL.

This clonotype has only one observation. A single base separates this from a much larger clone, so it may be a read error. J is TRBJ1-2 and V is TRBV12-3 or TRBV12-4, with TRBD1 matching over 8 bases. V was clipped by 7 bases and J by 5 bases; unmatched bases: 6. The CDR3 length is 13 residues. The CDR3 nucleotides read TGTGCCAGCACGGCAGGGGGCGGTTATGGCTACACCTTC. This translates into CASTAGGGYGYTF.

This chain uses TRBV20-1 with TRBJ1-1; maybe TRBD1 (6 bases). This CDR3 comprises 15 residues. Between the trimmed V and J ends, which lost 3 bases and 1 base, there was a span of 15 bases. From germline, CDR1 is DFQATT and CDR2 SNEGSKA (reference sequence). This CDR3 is CSASGRGKGNTEAFF. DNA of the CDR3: TGCAGTGCTAGTGGCAGGGGAAAAGGGAACACTGAAGCTTTCTTT.

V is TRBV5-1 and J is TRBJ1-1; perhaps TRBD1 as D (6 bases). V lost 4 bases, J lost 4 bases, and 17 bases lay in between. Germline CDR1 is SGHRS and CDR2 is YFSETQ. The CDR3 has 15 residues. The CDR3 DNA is TGCGCCAGCAGCCCTACAGGGTTAACAGGCACTGAAGCTTTCTTT. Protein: CASSPTGLTGTEAFF.

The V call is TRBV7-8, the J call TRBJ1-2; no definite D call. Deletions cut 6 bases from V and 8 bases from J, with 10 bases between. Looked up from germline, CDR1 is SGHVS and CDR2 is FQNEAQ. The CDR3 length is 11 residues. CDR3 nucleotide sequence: TGTGCCAGCAGTTTCCCACGGGGCTACACCTTC. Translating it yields CASSFPRGYTF.

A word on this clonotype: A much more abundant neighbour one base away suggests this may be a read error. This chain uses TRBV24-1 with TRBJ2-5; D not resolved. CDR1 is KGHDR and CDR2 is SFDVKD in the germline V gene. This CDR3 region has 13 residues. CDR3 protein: CAISQIPQETQYF. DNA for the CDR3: TGTGCCATCAGTCAGATACCCCAAGAGACCCAGTACTTC.

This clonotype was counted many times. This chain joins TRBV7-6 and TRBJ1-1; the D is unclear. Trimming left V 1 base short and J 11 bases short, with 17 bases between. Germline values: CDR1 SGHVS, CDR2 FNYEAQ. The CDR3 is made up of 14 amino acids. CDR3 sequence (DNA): TGTGCCAGCAGCTTAGAGGCAGAGGGATCGATGGCTTTCTTT. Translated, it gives CASSLEAEGSMAFF.

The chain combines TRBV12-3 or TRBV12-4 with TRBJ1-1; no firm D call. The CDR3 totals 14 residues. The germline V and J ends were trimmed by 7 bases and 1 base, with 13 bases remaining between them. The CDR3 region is CASTQFVGNTEAFF. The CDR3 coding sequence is TGTGCCAGCACTCAATTCGTAGGGAACACTGAAGCTTTCTTT.